What follows are 30 T cell receptor beta chains derived from one specimen sequenced in a study of blood T cells in healthy people across ages. It was with a sample-barcoded 5' primer and a J-beta primer mix that a second PCR of roughly 7 to 12 cycles was run. In TCRdb, the 5' RACE reads were re-called with MiXCR into one record per CDR3 protein. This sample carries around 1.5 million distinct CDR3 sequences, approximately 42% of them seen once, and the ten largest clones take roughly 8.2%. The sequencing input was blood. Receptors originate from a woman aged 18-29 years in good health.

The chain joins TRBV6-5 to TRBJ1-2; 8 positions agree with TRBD1. The J segment lost 7 bases and the V segment lost 0 bases, leaving 13 bases of the junction unmatched. The length of the CDR3 is 17 residues. CDR1 and CDR2 from the germline V gene are MNHEY and SVGAGI. CDR3 coding DNA: TGTGCCAGCAGTTACTCGAATTTAGCCCGGACAGGGTGTGGCTACACCTTC. Translation: CASSYSNLARTGCGYTF.

This clonotype was counted a few times. The gene calls are TRBV7-9 and TRBJ2-1, with 14 nucleotides matching TRBD2. CDR3 length equals 17 residues. Germline CDR1 and CDR2: SEHNR and FQNEAQ (reference sequence). V lost 3 bases, J lost 4 bases, and 5 bases stayed unmatched. The CDR3 here is CASSFGLAGGGYNEQFF. CDR3 DNA: TGTGCCAGCAGCTTTGGACTAGCGGGAGGTGGTTACAATGAGCAGTTCTTC.

On this clonotype itself: A much more abundant neighbour one base away suggests this may be a read error. CDR3 DNA: TGTGCCGGCAGTACCTGGTCCGGAGAGACCCAGTACTTC. Its translation: CAGSTWSGETQYF. The chain recombines TRBV6-4 with TRBJ2-7; no firm D call. The J call could be wrong; TRBJ2-5 is a better fit for the DNA end. This CDR3 is built from 13 residues. Germline loops: CDR1 MRHNA, CDR2 SNTAGT.

The chain carries TRBV20-1 and TRBJ1-1; the D is unclear. The V gene lost 2 bases and the J gene lost 1 base, with 11 bases spanning the gap. CDR3 length: 14 amino acids. Germline V gene data show CDR1 as DFQATT and CDR2 as SNEGSKA (reference sequence). As DNA, the CDR3 is TGCAGTGCTAGATCTGGATTGGGGAACACTGAAGCTTTCTTT. Its translation: CSARSGLGNTEAFF.

The chain links TRBV2 to TRBJ1-2, with 7 bases lining up with TRBD1. Germline V CDR1 and CDR2: SNHLY, FYNNEI. The CDR3 contains 14 residues. The trim removed 6 bases at V and 5 bases at J, leaving 9 bases unmatched. CDR3 DNA: TGTGCCAGCAGACAAGGGGGCCAGTCGTATGGCTACACCTTC. This sequence encodes CASRQGGQSYGYTF.

The genes are TRBV7-9 and TRBJ2-1; possibly TRBD1 or TRBD2 for D (5 bases each). CDR1 and CDR2 (germline): SEHNR, FQNEAQ (reference sequence). The V and J ends lost 2 bases and 6 bases respectively, with 14 bases between them. The CDR3 extends over 15 amino acids. The CDR3 DNA is TGTGCCAGCAGCTTAACGCTGGGACCAGGCAATGAGCAGTTCTTC. Protein sequence: CASSLTLGPGNEQFF.

This clonotype has more than one count but fewer than ten. The chain combines TRBV5-1 with TRBJ2-3; tentative D call: TRBD2 (5 bases). The CDR3 consists of 15 residues. Looked up from germline, CDR1 is SGHRS and CDR2 is YFSETQ. Deletions cut 5 bases from V and 3 bases from J, with 16 bases between. CDR3 DNA: TGCGCCAGCAGGTTCGGGTTAGCGTTGACAGATACGCAGTATTTT. Translated, it gives CASRFGLALTDTQYF.

The V gene is TRBV10-3, the J gene TRBJ1-6; D not certain. Trimming took off 0 bases at V and 7 bases at J, with 16 bases between the two ends. The CDR3 has 17 amino acids. Per germline, CDR1 ENHRY and CDR2 SYGVKD. CDR3 DNA: TGTGCCATCAGTGAGTCGAAAAACCCCCTAGGGAATTCACCCCTCCACTTT. It translates to CAISESKNPLGNSPLHF.

This clonotype turned up a few times. The chain couples TRBV4-2 to TRBJ1-2, with 7 bases fitting TRBD1. The CDR3 is made up of 15 amino acids. Germline V gene data show CDR1 as LGHNA and CDR2 as YNFKEQ. V was pared by 2 bases and J by 3 bases, with 6 bases of the junction left unmatched. CDR3 nucleotides: TGTGCCAGCAGCCAAACCAGGGGGTTGGACTATGGCTACACCTTC. This sequence encodes CASSQTRGLDYGYTF.

V usage is TRBV6-1 and J usage is TRBJ1-4; D is uncertain. CDR1 is MNHNS, CDR2 SASEGT, per germline. The CDR3 spans 16 residues. Trimming left V 5 bases short and J 0 bases short, with 13 bases between. DNA for the CDR3: TGTGCCAGCAGTCCGATAGAGGGTGCAACTAATGAAAAACTGTTTTTT. Amino acids: CASSPIEGATNEKLFF.

V and J are TRBV27 and TRBJ1-2; D is ambiguous. Trimming left V 0 bases short and J 4 bases short, with 9 bases between. Germline V gene sequence: CDR1 MNHEY, CDR2 SMNVEV (reference sequence). CDR3 length: 14 amino acids. CDR3 nucleotide sequence: TGTGCCAGCAGTTTATCAACGGGTGGCTATGGCTACACCTTC. It translates to CASSLSTGGYGYTF.

The V gene is TRBV30, the J gene TRBJ2-7; D uncertain. The CDR3 has 14 amino acids. V lost 5 bases, J lost 0 bases, and 14 bases lay in between. CDR1 and CDR2 (germline): GTSNPN, SVGIG (reference sequence). The CDR3 loop is CAWGLELNSYEQYF. CDR3 in DNA: TGTGCCTGGGGCCTTGAACTTAACTCCTACGAGCAGTACTTC.

This chain links TRBV28 with TRBJ1-5; D unresolved. Trimming stripped 5 bases from V and 9 bases from J, with 14 bases between. The CDR3 is made up of 13 amino acids. From germline, CDR1 is MDHEN and CDR2 SYDVKM. CDR3 amino acids: CASSPTGFWPQHF. For the CDR3, the DNA is TGTGCCAGCAGTCCGACCGGGTTTTGGCCCCAGCATTTT.

The chain carries TRBV6-1 and TRBJ2-6, with a possible D match to TRBD1 (6 bases). CDR3 size: 15 residues. Germline loops: CDR1 MNHNS, CDR2 SASEGT. Trimming stripped 7 bases from V and 2 bases from J, with 12 bases between. In DNA, the CDR3 is TGTGCCAGCATACAGGGAAACGCTGGGGCCAACGTCCTGACTTTC. Encoded protein: CASIQGNAGANVLTF.

The chain links TRBV15 to TRBJ1-6; unclear D gene. With 0 bases removed from V and 4 bases from J, the gap between germline ends came to 10 bases. CDR3 length equals 16 residues. Germline values: CDR1 LNHNV, CDR2 YYDKDF (reference sequence). CDR3 sequence reads: CATSRDLMQYNSPLHF. In DNA form, the CDR3 reads TGTGCCACCAGCAGAGATCTAATGCAGTATAATTCACCCCTCCACTTT.

The sample holds a few counts of this clonotype. The V call is TRBV10-3, the J call TRBJ2-1, with 9 bases lining up with TRBD2. The trim removed 7 bases at V and 3 bases at J, leaving 7 bases unmatched. Per germline, CDR1 ENHRY and CDR2 SYGVKD. This CDR3 is built from 15 residues. CDR3 residues: CAITTGLASYNEQFF. Here the CDR3 DNA reads TGTGCCATCACCACGGGACTAGCCAGCTACAATGAGCAGTTCTTC.

The chain recombines TRBV6-5 with TRBJ2-2; D may be TRBD1 (6 bases). This CDR3 is 14 amino acids long. CDR1 and CDR2 (germline): MNHEY, SVGAGI. V gave up 5 bases and J gave up 5 bases, with 12 bases separating them. The CDR3 nucleotides are TGTGCCAGCAGTACTGAACAGGGAACCGGGGAGCTGTTTTTT. Its translation is CASSTEQGTGELFF.

This clonotype has more than one count but fewer than ten. CDR3 coding DNA: TGTGCCAGCAGTGTACAGACCCGGATCTATGGCTACACCTTC. Its protein product is CASSVQTRIYGYTF. The chain links TRBV2 to TRBJ1-2; D is uncertain. V lost 4 bases to trimming and J lost 4 bases, with 13 bases between them. The germline V gene has CDR1 SNHLY and CDR2 FYNNEI. The CDR3 covers 14 residues.

The gene calls are TRBV5-1 and TRBJ2-5; perhaps TRBD1 as D (6 bases). This CDR3 region has 20 residues. CDR1 SGHRS and CDR2 YFSETQ come from the germline V gene. V was clipped by 3 bases and J by 4 bases, with 31 bases between them. The CDR3 DNA is TGCGCCAGCAGCTCCCGGACAGCTCGGTATCGGCAAATTCCCCCAGAGACCCAGTACTTC. Amino acid sequence: CASSSRTARYRQIPPETQYF.

The rearrangement uses TRBV12-3 or TRBV12-4 and TRBJ2-1; 10 bases line up with TRBD2. V trimming: 5 bases; J trimming: 6 bases; junction bases outside the gene matches: 7. CDR3 length: 15 residues. CDR3 sequence reads: CASSLTSGNSNEQFF. The CDR3 region has the DNA TGTGCCAGCAGTCTAACTAGCGGGAATAGCAATGAGCAGTTCTTC.

The J gene is TRBJ2-1, the V gene TRBV9; the D call may be TRBD1 or TRBD2 (6 bases each). Trimming shortened V by 4 bases and J by 10 bases, and 21 bases separated the two germline ends. The V gene's germline CDR1 is SGDLS and CDR2 YYNGEE. The CDR3 spans 15 residues. The CDR3 protein is CASSPMGGGVGEQFF. The CDR3 coding sequence is TGTGCCAGCAGCCCTATGGGGGGCGGCGTCGGGGAGCAGTTCTTC.

About this clonotype: Germline and junction disagree at one end, which may indicate a read error. The chain uses TRBV6-6 and TRBJ2-7; 13 bases fit TRBD2. Germline V gene lookup returns CDR1 MNHNY and CDR2 SVGAGI (reference sequence). The CDR3 runs 15 residues. CDR3 nucleotide sequence: TGTGACAGCAGTAAACTAGCGGGAGGGCCCTACGAGCAGTACTTC. Amino acids: CDSSKLAGGPYEQYF.

The V call is TRBV4-1, the J call TRBJ2-1; D unresolved. Germline loops: CDR1 MGHRA, CDR2 YSYEKL. Between the trimmed V and J ends, which lost 0 bases and 13 bases, there was a span of 16 bases. CDR3 length: 14 residues. CDR3 in DNA: TGCGCCAGCAGCCAAGAGCAAGCACAAGAGACCCAGTTCTTC. This codes for CASSQEQAQETQFF.

The chain uses TRBV21-1 and TRBJ2-5; the D segment call TRBD2 is taken from the table without a DNA check. TRBV21-1 is a pseudogene. CDR3 length: 15 amino acids. CDR3 DNA sequence: TGTGCCAGCAGCAACAGGGGCGGGAGAGGAGAGACCCAGTACTTC. Amino acid sequence: CASSNRGGRGETQYF.

This clonotype occurred many times. This chain joins TRBV20-1 and TRBJ2-1; TRBD2 matches 7 bases. After removal of 1 base from V and 0 bases from J, the junction contained 6 bases not matched to a gene. The length of the CDR3 is 16 residues. The germline gives CDR1 DFQATT, CDR2 SNEGSKA (reference sequence). CDR3 protein: CSARATSASSYNEQFF. CDR3 DNA sequence: TGCAGTGCTAGAGCCACTAGCGCGAGCTCCTACAATGAGCAGTTCTTC.

The gene calls are TRBV10-3 and TRBJ2-7, with TRBD2 identical over 11 bases. This CDR3 is built from 15 residues. Per the germline V gene, CDR1 is ENHRY and CDR2 is SYGVKD. With 5 bases clipped from V and 3 bases from J, the junction kept 6 bases outside the gene matches. The CDR3 DNA follows: TGTGCCATCAGTCCTAGCGGGGGGCCCTTCTACGAGCAGTACTTC. Amino acid sequence: CAISPSGGPFYEQYF.

The chain couples TRBV20-1 to TRBJ2-1; the match to TRBD2 covers 13 bases. V dropped 0 bases and J dropped 5; count of bases not matched to a gene: 7. Per the germline V gene, CDR1 is DFQATT and CDR2 is SNEGSKA (reference sequence). The CDR3 runs 17 residues. In DNA, the CDR3 is TGCAGTGCTAGAGATGGGGGGACTAGCGGGACCGACAATGAGCAGTTCTTC. It translates to CSARDGGTSGTDNEQFF.

This chain connects TRBV24-1 to TRBJ2-7; 8 bases fit TRBD2. V gave up 1 base and J gave up 7 bases; unmatched junction bases: 17. Germline V gene sequence: CDR1 KGHDR, CDR2 SFDVKD. This CDR3 is 18 amino acids long. CDR3 coding DNA: TGTGCCACCAGTGATTTCTCCGGGGGGGAATCCTCCTACAATGAGCAGTACTTC. Its protein product is CATSDFSGGESSYNEQYF.

The V and J genes are TRBV9 and TRBJ2-1; no clear D gene. Germline values: CDR1 SGDLS, CDR2 YYNGEE. Trimming cost V 7 bases and J 2 bases, with 13 bases left between them. The CDR3 covers 14 residues. CDR3 in amino acids: CASGLLTAYNEQFF. Written as DNA, the CDR3 is TGTGCCAGCGGCCTCCTGACTGCCTACAATGAGCAGTTCTTC. The full variable domain, in which reference TRBV9 and TRBJ2-1 provide the parts outside the CDR3, is DSGVTQTPKHLITATGQRVTLRCSPRSGDLSVYWYQQSLDQGLQFLIQYYNGEERAKGNILERFSAQQFPDLHSELNLSSLELGDSALYFCASGLLTAYNEQFFGPGTRLTVL.

V usage is TRBV6-2 or TRBV6-3 and J usage is TRBJ1-2, with unresolved D. V was shortened by 5 bases and J by 1 base, with 5 bases between the two germline ends. There are 12 residues in the CDR3. Germline V lookup: CDR1 MNHEY, CDR2 SVGEGT. CDR3 amino acids: CASSEINYGYTF. DNA of the CDR3: TGTGCCAGCAGTGAGATTAACTATGGCTACACCTTC.